The 19 T cell receptor beta chains reported below all come from one sample, sequenced in a study of cytomegalovirus exposure and HLA in healthy donors. It was with 60 Vbeta and 13 Jbeta primers that the PCR ran. Only in-frame clones appear in the TCRdb table, and some are missing; sequencing was by immunoSEQ multiplex PCR. The sample holds 85,000 to 120,000 clones; about 70% are singletons and the top ten take 5% to 7.5%. The sequenced material came from PBMCs. These TCRs come from a woman in her forties or fifties in good health and CMV-seropositive.

This sequence joins TRBV13 and TRBJ1-6; the match to TRBD1 covers 10 bases. CDR1 and CDR2 from the germline V gene are PRHDT and FYEKMQ (reference sequence). The CDR3 is 19 residues long. The trim removed 2 bases at V and 0 bases at J, leaving 7 bases unmatched. CDR3 DNA sequence: TGTGCCAGCAGCTTAAACCGGGACAGGGGTAGCTCCTATAATTCACCCCTCCACTTT. Amino acids: CASSLNRDRGSSYNSPLHF. Supplemented by reference TRBV13 and TRBJ1-6, the full variable domain reads AAGVIQSPRHLIKEKRETATLKCYPIPRHDTVYWYQQGPGQDPQFLISFYEKMQSDKGSIPDRFSAQQFSDYHSELNMSSLELGDSALYFCASSLNRDRGSSYNSPLHFGNGTRLTVT.

The chain carries TRBV27 and TRBJ1-4; 8 positions agree with TRBD1. This CDR3 contains 15 residues. In germline, CDR1 is MNHEY, CDR2 SMNVEV (reference sequence). J lost 0 bases, V lost 10 bases, and 7 bases had no gene match. In DNA, the CDR3 is TGTGCCACCAGGGGGCTAGGGGCAACTAATGAAAAACTGTTTTTT. Translated, it gives CATRGLGATNEKLFF.

The rearrangement links TRBV5-1 to TRBJ2-3; the match to TRBD1 covers 7 bases. CDR3 length equals 14 residues. Germline CDR1 and CDR2: SGHRS and YFSETQ. V lost 0 bases and J lost 5; bases outside the gene matches: 3. The CDR3 DNA reads as TGCGCCAGCAGCTTGGAGGGGGCCAGAGATACGCAGTATTTT. Translated: CASSLEGARDTQYF.

V is TRBV7-3 and J is TRBJ2-7, with TRBD1 matching 9 bases. V lost 5 bases to trimming and J lost 7 bases; unmatched junction nucleotides: 6. This CDR3 has 13 residues. The germline V gene has CDR1 SGHTA and CDR2 FQGTGA. CDR3 loop: CASSLGQGREQYF. CDR3 DNA sequence: TGTGCCAGCAGCCTGGGACAGGGAAGAGAGCAGTACTTC.

This clone showed up just once. The chain joins TRBV5-1 to TRBJ1-2, with a possible D match to TRBD1 (6 bases). Trimming shortened V by 4 bases and J by 8 bases, and 21 bases separated the two germline ends. The CDR3 runs 15 residues. The germline V gene has CDR1 SGHRS and CDR2 YFSETQ. CDR3 bases: TGCGCCAGCAGCGACCCGGGACACCAAGGCATGGGCTACACCTTC. It specifies CASSDPGHQGMGYTF. The whole variable domain, remainder taken from reference TRBV5-1 and TRBJ1-2, is KAGVTQTPRYLIKTRGQQVTLSCSPISGHRSVSWYQQTPGQGLQFLFEYFSETQRNKGNFPGRFSGRQFSNSRSEMNVSTLELGDSALYLCASSDPGHQGMGYTFGSGTRLTVV.

DNA of the CDR3: TGTGCCAGCAGCTCCCGACAGTCCGGAGACACCATATATTTT. It translates to CASSSRQSGDTIYF. This sequence joins TRBV11-3 and TRBJ1-3; tentative D call: TRBD1 (5 bases). This CDR3 comprises 14 residues. V lost 4 bases to trimming and J lost 8 bases, with 15 bases between them. CDR1 is SGHNT, CDR2 YENEEA, per germline.

The V and J genes are TRBV6-5 and TRBJ1-1; TRBD1 matches at 8 bases. Germline CDR1 is MNHEY and CDR2 is SVGAGI. Unmatched junction bases numbered 11, after V lost 7 bases and J lost 4 bases. The CDR3 runs 15 residues. CDR3: CASTKGGQGFTEAFF. CDR3 sequence (DNA): TGTGCCAGCACCAAAGGCGGACAGGGATTCACTGAAGCTTTCTTT.

V is TRBV2 and J is TRBJ1-2, with 7 nucleotides matching TRBD1. This CDR3 has 15 residues. V dropped 3 bases and J dropped 5; count of bases not matched to a gene: 9. Per the germline V gene, CDR1 is SNHLY and CDR2 is FYNNEI. The CDR3 region has the DNA TGTGCCAGCAGTGAGATAAAACAGGGGCCGTATGGCTACACCTTC. It encodes CASSEIKQGPYGYTF.

V gene TRBV2 combines with J gene TRBJ2-3, with D tentatively TRBD2 (5 bases). Germline V lookup: CDR1 SNHLY, CDR2 FYNNEI. V lost 5 bases and J lost 1, with 13 bases in between. The CDR3 consists of 15 residues. The CDR3 DNA is TGTGCCAGCAGTCCGAGGTTCGGGGGCACAGATACGCAGTATTTT. It encodes CASSPRFGGTDTQYF. Full variable domain (remainder filled in from reference TRBV2 and TRBJ2-3): EPEVTQTPSHQVTQMGQEVILRCVPISNHLYFYWYRQILGQKVEFLVSFYNNEISEKSEIFDDQFSVERPDGSNFTLKIRSTKLEDSAMYFCASSPRFGGTDTQYFGPGTRLTVL.

Turning to this clone: One junction end does not reproduce the germline sequence, and a read error may be involved. The J gene is TRBJ2-2, the V gene TRBV4-1; D possibly corresponds to TRBD2 (6 bases). Per the germline V gene, CDR1 is MGHRA and CDR2 is YSYEKL. The CDR3 loop spans 15 amino acids. CDR3 bases: TGCGCCAGCAGCCAAGAGAGGTGGGCAGGCGGGGAGCTGCTTTTT. This encodes CASSQERWAGGELLF.

This clone was counted at least ten times. The chain links TRBV27 to TRBJ1-5; TRBD1 is a possible D gene (5 bases). The CDR3 totals 14 residues. The germline gives CDR1 MNHEY, CDR2 SMNVEV (reference sequence). Trimming left V 6 bases short and J 2 bases short, with 11 bases between. The CDR3 region is CASSQRGGNQPQHF. The CDR3 DNA sequence: TGTGCCAGCAGCCAACGGGGGGGCAATCAGCCCCAGCATTTT.

The V and J genes are TRBV30 and TRBJ1-1; D remains unclear. The germline gives CDR1 GTSNPN, CDR2 SVGIG (reference sequence). This CDR3 has 13 residues. Trimming took 2 bases from V and 0 from J, leaving 7 bases between them. The DNA for the CDR3 is TGTGCCTGGAGTCAGAGGATGAACACTGAAGCTTTCTTT. This encodes CAWSQRMNTEAFF.

This clone was observed a handful of times. The rearrangement links TRBV5-6 to TRBJ2-6; TRBD1 agrees at 8 bases. CDR3 length: 17 amino acids. With V trimmed by 0 bases and J by 2 bases, 4 bases remained unmatched. Per germline, CDR1 SGHDT and CDR2 YYEEEE. The CDR3 coding sequence is TGTGCCAGCAGCTTGGCCCAGGGGGCGGCTGGGGCCAACGTCCTGACTTTC. This translates into CASSLAQGAAGANVLTF. Variable domain in full (rest from reference TRBV5-6 and TRBJ2-6): DAGVTQSPTHLIKTRGQQVTLRCSPKSGHDTVSWYQQALGQGPQFIFQYYEEEERQRGNFPDRFSGHQFPNYSSELNVNALLLGDSALYLCASSLAQGAAGANVLTFGAGSRLTVL.

The V gene is TRBV27, the J gene TRBJ1-6; TRBD1 might be the D (6 bases). CDR1 is MNHEY and CDR2 is SMNVEV in the germline V gene (reference sequence). V dropped 6 bases and J dropped 8 bases, with 20 bases sitting between them. The CDR3 has 16 residues. The CDR3 nucleotides read TGTGCCAGCAGACCGGCAGGGGCTGCCGGGCATTCACCCCTCCACTTT. Its protein product is CASRPAGAAGHSPLHF.

The V gene is TRBV4-1, the J gene TRBJ2-3; the D is unclear. Germline V gene sequence: CDR1 MGHRA, CDR2 YSYEKL. This CDR3 comprises 14 residues. The V and J ends lost 1 base and 2 bases respectively, with 7 bases between them. The CDR3 loop is CASSQVTTTDTQYF. CDR3 nucleotide sequence: TGCGCCAGCAGCCAAGTAACTACCACAGATACGCAGTATTTT.

The genes are TRBV6-4 and TRBJ2-3, with 9 bases lining up with TRBD2. J was trimmed by 11 bases and V by 2 bases; bases with no gene match: 8. The length of the CDR3 is 14 residues. Germline loops: CDR1 MRHNA, CDR2 SNTAGT. The CDR3 nucleotides are TGTGCCAGCAGTGACGGGCAGCGGGGGGCCAGGCAGTATTTT. This translates into CASSDGQRGARQYF.

The gene calls are TRBV11-2 and TRBJ2-1; 9 bases agree with TRBD2. The V and J ends lost 1 base and 7 bases, in that order; junction bases with no gene match: 5. The CDR3 consists of 15 residues. Looked up from germline, CDR1 is SGHAT and CDR2 is FQNNGV. The CDR3 region is CASSLGAGGLNEQFF. CDR3 DNA: TGTGCCAGCAGCTTAGGGGCGGGGGGGCTTAATGAGCAGTTCTTC.

J is TRBJ2-5 and V is TRBV6-1; 8 nucleotides align to TRBD1. J gave up 1 base and V 1 base, and 11 bases lay outside the gene matches. The germline V gene has CDR1 MNHNS and CDR2 SASEGT. The CDR3 totals 18 residues. The CDR3 region is CASSEVPFGTGGQETQYF. DNA of the CDR3: TGTGCCAGCAGTGAAGTCCCCTTCGGAACAGGGGGCCAAGAGACCCAGTACTTC.

The chain couples TRBV7-8 to TRBJ1-6, with D possibly being TRBD1 (5 bases). CDR3 size: 15 residues. The germline gives CDR1 SGHVS, CDR2 FQNEAQ. V gave up 5 bases and J gave up 5 bases, with 13 bases separating them. CDR3 DNA: TGTGCCAGCAGCGAGTCGAGACAGAATAATTCACCCCTCCACTTT. This encodes CASSESRQNNSPLHF.